The 5 T cell receptor beta chains listed next were all sequenced from one sample in a study of shared clonotypes between healthy human individuals. Generated by immunoSEQ multiplex PCR, the TCRdb table keeps only in-frame clones and is missing some. The table lists roughly 2 million clones, more than 90% of them singletons. Material: naive CD4+ T cells sorted from blood. Subset given: CD45RA+ positively selected. The origin of the receptors is a young man in good health.

Concerning this clone itself: The sample contains more than one DNA sequence encoding this CDR3. The rearrangement uses TRBV20-1 and TRBJ2-3; D is uncertain. The CDR3 is 11 residues long. The germline V gene encodes CDR1 DFQATT and CDR2 SNEGSKA (reference sequence). V lost 4 bases to trimming and J lost 5 bases, with 7 bases between them. CDR3 protein: CSATLGDTQYF. As DNA, the CDR3 is TGCAGTGCTACCTTGGGAGATACGCAGTATTTT.

Comments on this clone: The same CDR3 can be traced to other DNA sequences in this sample. The chain combines TRBV10-3 with TRBJ2-7, with 10 bases fitting TRBD1. The CDR3 loop spans 16 amino acids. Looked up from germline, CDR1 is ENHRY and CDR2 is SYGVKD. The V and J ends lost 0 bases and 1 base, in that order; junction bases with no gene match: 3. DNA for the CDR3: TGTGCCATCAGTGAGTCAGGGGGACAGGGGTCCTACGAGCAGTACTTC. The encoded protein is CAISESGGQGSYEQYF.

The rearrangement links TRBV11-2 to TRBJ2-3; 13 bases match TRBD2. Germline trimming cut 4 bases from V and 10 bases from J; bases unmatched to any gene: 8. The CDR3 extends over 15 amino acids. Germline assignment: CDR1 SGHAT and CDR2 FQNNGV. DNA of the CDR3: TGTGCCAGCAGCTCAGGGACTAGCGGGGCGGGGGCGCAGTATTTT. It encodes CASSSGTSGAGAQYF. Variable domain in full (rest from reference TRBV11-2 and TRBJ2-3): EAGVAQSPRYKIIEKRQSVAFWCNPISGHATLYWYQQILGQGPKLLIQFQNNGVVDDSQLPKDRFSAERLKGVDSTLKIQPAKLEDSAVYLCASSSGTSGAGAQYFGPGTRLTVL.

V usage is TRBV6-1 and J usage is TRBJ1-5; D perhaps matches TRBD1 (5 bases). V lost 6 bases, J lost 11 bases, and 23 bases lay in between. CDR3 length: 15 amino acids. Germline V CDR1 and CDR2: MNHNS, SASEGT. This CDR3 is CASRGDLRNQGAQHF. CDR3 in DNA: TGTGCCAGCAGAGGGGACCTACGCAATCAAGGGGCCCAGCATTTT.

The CDR3 coding sequence is TGCGCCAGCAGCTTGGCCGGAGATTCCGCGACGAGGGACACTGAAGCTTTCTTT. Translating gives CASSLAGDSATRDTEAFF. The rearrangement links TRBV5-1 to TRBJ1-1; D not resolved. Germline assignment: CDR1 SGHRS and CDR2 YFSETQ. This CDR3 region has 18 residues. The V gene lost 0 bases and the J gene lost 3 bases, with 21 bases spanning the gap.